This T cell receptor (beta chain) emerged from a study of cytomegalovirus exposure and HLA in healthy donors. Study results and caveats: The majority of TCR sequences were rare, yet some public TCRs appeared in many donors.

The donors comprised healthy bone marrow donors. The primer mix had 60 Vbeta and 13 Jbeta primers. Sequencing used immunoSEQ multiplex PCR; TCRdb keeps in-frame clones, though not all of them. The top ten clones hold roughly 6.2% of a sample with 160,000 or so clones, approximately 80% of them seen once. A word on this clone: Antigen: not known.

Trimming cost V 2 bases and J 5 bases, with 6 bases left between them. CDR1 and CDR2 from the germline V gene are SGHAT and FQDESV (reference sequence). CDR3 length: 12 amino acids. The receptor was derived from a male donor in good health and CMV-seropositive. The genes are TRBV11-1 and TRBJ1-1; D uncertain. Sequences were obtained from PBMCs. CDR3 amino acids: CASSLSGTEAFF. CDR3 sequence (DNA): TGTGCCAGCAGCTTATCGGGAACTGAAGCTTTCTTT.